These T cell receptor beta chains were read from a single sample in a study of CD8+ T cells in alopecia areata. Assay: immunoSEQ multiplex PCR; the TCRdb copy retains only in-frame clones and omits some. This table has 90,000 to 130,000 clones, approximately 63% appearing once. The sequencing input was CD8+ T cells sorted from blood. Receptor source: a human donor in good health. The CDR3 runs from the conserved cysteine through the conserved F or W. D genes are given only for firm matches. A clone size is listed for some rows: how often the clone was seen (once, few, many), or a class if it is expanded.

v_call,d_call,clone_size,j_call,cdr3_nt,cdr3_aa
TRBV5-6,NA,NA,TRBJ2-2,TGTGCCAGCAGCACTCTCTCCGGGGAGCTGTTTTTT,CASSTLSGELFF
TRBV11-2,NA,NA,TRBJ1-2,TGTGCCAGCAGCGATCTCCCTCAGGCTTACTATGGCTACACCTTC,CASSDLPQAYYGYTF
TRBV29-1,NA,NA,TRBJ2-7,TGCAGCGTTCCGGGGGACACCTACGAGCAGTACTTC,CSVPGDTYEQYF
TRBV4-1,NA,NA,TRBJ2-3,TGCGCCAGCAGCCAAACGCCGACAGTCTATAGCACAGATACGCAGTATTTT,CASSQTPTVYSTDTQYF
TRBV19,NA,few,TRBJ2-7,TGTGCCAGTAGGTCGGGACTCTCCGAGCAGTACTTC,CASRSGLSEQYF
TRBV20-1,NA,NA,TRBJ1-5,TGCAGTGTGGGTCAGCCCCAGCATTTT,CSVGQPQHF
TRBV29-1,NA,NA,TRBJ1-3,TGCAGCGTTTACACAGGGCTTGGAAACACCATATATTTT,CSVYTGLGNTIYF
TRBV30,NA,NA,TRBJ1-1,TGTGCCTGGAGCGGGGGAGAAGAAGCTTTCTTT,CAWSGGEEAFF
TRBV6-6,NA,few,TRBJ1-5,TGTGCCAGCATTGGCGATGACAATCAGCCCCAGCATTTT,CASIGDDNQPQHF
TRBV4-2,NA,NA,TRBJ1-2,TGTGCCAGCAGCCAAGAGGATGCAGGAGGGGATGGCTACACCTTC,CASSQEDAGGDGYTF
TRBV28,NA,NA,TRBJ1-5,TGTGCCAGCAGTTTAATGCTCGGGGGTGGCAATCAGCCCCAGCATTTT,CASSLMLGGGNQPQHF
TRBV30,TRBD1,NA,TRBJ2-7,TGTGCGCACGGACAGGGGAGATCCTACGAGCAGTACTTC,CAHGQGRSYEQYF
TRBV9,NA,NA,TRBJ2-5,TGTGCCAGCAGCGTAGGTGGGGGGGCCTCGGAGACCCAGTACTTC,CASSVGGGASETQYF
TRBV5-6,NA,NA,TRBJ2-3,TGTGCCAGCAGCCCGAGATCCGGGCCCGCCTTGGATACGCAGTATTTT,CASSPRSGPALDTQYF
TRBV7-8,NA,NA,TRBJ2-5,TGTGCCAGCAGCCCCGACTGGGGGCAAGAGACCCAGTACTTC,CASSPDWGQETQYF
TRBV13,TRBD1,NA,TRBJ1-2,TGTGCCAGCAGCACCCAACGGGACAGAGATGGCTACACCTTC,CASSTQRDRDGYTF
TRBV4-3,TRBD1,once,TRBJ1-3,TGCGCCAGCAGCCAAGATGGGACAGGCTCTGGAAACACCATATATTTT,CASSQDGTGSGNTIYF
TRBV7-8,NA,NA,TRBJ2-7,TGTGCCAGCAGCTTTACAGCTAGCTACGAGCAGTACTTC,CASSFTASYEQYF
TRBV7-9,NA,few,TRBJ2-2,TGTGCCAGCAGCACCGTTCCGACAGAGAACACCGGGGAGCTGTTTTTT,CASSTVPTENTGELFF
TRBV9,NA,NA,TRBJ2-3,TGTGCCAGCAGCGTAGTGGGGGGATCCGGAGATACGCAGTATTTT,CASSVVGGSGDTQYF
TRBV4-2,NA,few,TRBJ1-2,TGTGCCAGCAACGGTGAAACCGAGTATGGCTACACCTTC,CASNGETEYGYTF
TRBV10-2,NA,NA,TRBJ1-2,TGCGCCAGCAGCGTGAACCCAACAGGGTATTATGGCTACACCTTC,CASSVNPTGYYGYTF
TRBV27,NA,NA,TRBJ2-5,TGTGCCAGCACCACCCTGAGGGGGGAGACCCAGTACTTC,CASTTLRGETQYF
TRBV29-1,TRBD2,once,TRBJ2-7,TGCAGCGTTGAAAGCTACCTAGCGGGGGCCTCCTACGAGCAGTACTTC,CSVESYLAGASYEQYF
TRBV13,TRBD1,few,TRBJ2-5,TGTGCCAGCAGCTTACTCGGGGACAGCGAAGAGACCCAGTACTTC,CASSLLGDSEETQYF